This T cell receptor beta chain originates from a study of blood T cell repertoires in COVID-19 (dated by TCRdb to about 2020). Background for the entire study: Collaborator samples came from the United States, Italy and Spain and covered acute and convalescent phases of COVID-19. The prospective study material was composed of cDNA or gDNA derived from T cells, B-cell-depleted T cells, or PBMCs. Subjects who had been exposed to COVID-19, were actively infected with it, or had recovered from it provided the deeply sampled blood TCRbeta repertoires that made up the dataset. The repertoires were made available in a free public database intended to serve as a resource for research on the immune response to SARS-CoV-2. Samples came from the ongoing ImmuneRACE study (first 160 participants) plus 1,254 subjects from 6 global collaborators. Sample metadata almost always included a de-identified subject ID, COVID-19 status, age in years and sex. Where HLA class I and class II types were available, the types were taken from metadata supplied by the sample provider, not from assay-based typing. What the study reported, not specific to this receptor: The quantity of clinical and demographic metadata differed by source and by participant and was supplied without curation.

Concerning this clone itself: Its antigen is not yet known. No base qualities exist here, and no much larger clone lies one base off it.

The collaborating institutions used their own protocols to collect whole blood in K2EDTA tubes. For TCRbeta analysis, collaborator samples were shipped as frozen whole blood, as isolated PBMCs, or as DNA extracted from either sample type. According to the germline V gene (reference sequence), CDR1 reads GTSNPN and CDR2 reads SVGIG. The germline ends are 10 bases apart after V is trimmed by 2 bases and J by 5 bases. The CDR3 goes from the cysteine to the phenylalanine over 13 residues. CDR3 DNA only is kept here, 39 bases in frame from base 1. TCRbeta CDR3 regions were amplified from genomic DNA using the immunoSEQ Assay, a bias-controlled multiplex PCR. The authors' pipeline ran thus. The number of nucleated cells in each sample was estimated from the amplification of reference gene primers within the assay. Sequence reads were collapsed and filtered to measure the absolute abundance of every unique TCRbeta CDR3 rearrangement. For each sample, productive Simpson clonality was calculated by taking the square root of Simpson's diversity index across productive rearrangements. TCRdb holds this immuneACCESS table with in-frame rearrangements only. Some clones are missing; in checked studies, unresolved V genes explain under half, and the rest has no known cause. V, J and clone size derive from that table, while D and trimming were established from the DNA sequence. In this sample the table shows more than 100,000 clones, about 88% of which occur a single time. The ten largest clones capture about a sixth of the sample.

The sequence came from a woman aged 80 or over with acute or convalescent COVID-19. The rearrangement combines TRBV30 with TRBJ1-5; the D gene is possibly TRBD1, with 5 bases matching. The source material was peripheral blood. The CDR3 region reads CAWSSGKDQPQHF. The nucleotide sequence reads as follows: TGTGCCTGGAGTTCAGGGAAAGATCAGCCCCAGCATTTT.